This passage covers 10 T cell receptor beta chains from one sample sequenced in a study of cytomegalovirus exposure and HLA in healthy donors. Primers for the PCR totalled 60 Vbeta and 13 Jbeta. Libraries were prepared by immunoSEQ multiplex PCR; TCRdb keeps only in-frame clonotypes and omits some of them. This sample carries approximately 100,000 clones, around 76% of them seen once, and the ten largest clones take roughly an eighth. Sequencing was done on a sample of PBMCs. The receptors here all came from a middle-aged woman in good health and CMV-seropositive.

The chain links TRBV2 to TRBJ2-2; 7 nucleotides align to TRBD2. This CDR3 comprises 15 residues. Trimming removed 5 bases from V and 3 bases from J; junction bases left unmatched: 6. Germline V gene sequence: CDR1 SNHLY, CDR2 FYNNEI. CDR3 nucleotide sequence: TGTGCCAGCAGTCGGCGACTAGCAGACACCGGGGAGCTGTTTTTT. Amino acids: CASSRRLADTGELFF.

V and J are TRBV7-6 and TRBJ2-3; D may be TRBD2 (5 bases). The germline V gene has CDR1 SGHVS and CDR2 FNYEAQ. The CDR3 has 15 residues. V lost 1 base to trimming and J lost 6 bases, with 14 bases between them. CDR3 nucleotide sequence: TGTGCCAGCAGCTTAGAGCGGACCTTTGGGGATACGCAGTATTTT. Its protein product is CASSLERTFGDTQYF.

The chain links TRBV10-3 to TRBJ1-4; D may be TRBD1 (5 bases). The length of the CDR3 is 13 residues. The germline V gene has CDR1 ENHRY and CDR2 SYGVKD. Trimming shortened V by 6 bases and J by 5 bases, and 10 bases separated the two germline ends. In nucleotides, the CDR3 is TGTGCCATCAGAGGCGGGGCAAATGAAAAACTGTTTTTT. Amino acids: CAIRGGANEKLFF.

The chain recombines TRBV4-1 with TRBJ1-5; weak D call: TRBD1 (5 bases). This CDR3 region has 17 residues. The germline V gene has CDR1 MGHRA and CDR2 YSYEKL. V lost 1 base to trimming and J lost 0 bases, with 13 bases between them. In DNA, the CDR3 is TGCGCCAGCAGCCAAGCAGGGAATCGTTATAGCAATCAGCCCCAGCATTTT. Amino acids: CASSQAGNRYSNQPQHF.

V is TRBV25-1 and J is TRBJ2-3; D is unclear. The CDR3 runs 15 residues. The V gene lost 0 bases and the J gene lost 4 bases, with 11 bases spanning the gap. Germline V lookup: CDR1 MGHDK, CDR2 SYGVNS. CDR3: CASSEYRSGSDTQYF. The CDR3 bases are TGTGCCAGCAGTGAATATCGTTCAGGTTCAGATACGCAGTATTTT.

The chain combines TRBV7-8 with TRBJ2-7; TRBD2 aligns across 12 bases. The trim removed 2 bases at V and 9 bases at J, leaving 8 bases unmatched. The CDR3 is made up of 15 amino acids. Germline V CDR1 and CDR2: SGHVS, FQNEAQ. Written as DNA, the CDR3 is TGTGCCAGCAGCTTACTTTCTTCTAGCGGGGGGGCGCAGTACTTC. Translation: CASSLLSSSGGAQYF.

The chain has TRBV7-9 and TRBJ2-7; TRBD1 is a possible D gene (6 bases). Germline V gene data show CDR1 as SEHNR and CDR2 as FQNEAQ (reference sequence). V was pared by 2 bases and J by 7 bases, with 15 bases between. The CDR3 is 14 amino acids. This chain's CDR3 is CASSLRSGAIEQYF. CDR3 sequence (DNA): TGTGCCAGCAGCTTAAGGTCAGGGGCGATAGAGCAGTACTTC.

This clone was recorded a few times. The chain combines TRBV6-5 with TRBJ1-1; D is uncertain. Germline V CDR1 and CDR2: MNHEY, SVGAGI. This CDR3 comprises 14 residues. Trimming stripped 7 bases from V and 4 bases from J, with 16 bases between. The CDR3 region is CASTPLERATEAFF. DNA of the CDR3: TGTGCCAGCACCCCTTTAGAGAGAGCCACTGAAGCTTTCTTT.

The rearrangement links TRBV27 to TRBJ1-5; D may be TRBD1 (6 bases). Trimming shortened V by 6 bases and J by 2 bases, and 11 bases separated the two germline ends. Per germline, CDR1 MNHEY and CDR2 SMNVEV (reference sequence). The CDR3 has 14 amino acids. In DNA, the CDR3 is TGTGCCAGCAGAACAGGGTCTCGCAATCAGCCCCAGCATTTT. Its translation: CASRTGSRNQPQHF.

The V gene is TRBV20-1, the J gene TRBJ2-7, with TRBD1 matching over 7 bases. Germline CDR1 DFQATT, CDR2 SNEGSKA (reference sequence). V lost 6 bases to trimming and J lost 6 bases; unmatched junction nucleotides: 5. CDR3 length: 11 amino acids. The CDR3 here is CSAHRGREQYF. The CDR3 nucleotides are TGCAGTGCCCACAGGGGACGCGAGCAGTACTTC.